Listed here are 24 T cell receptor beta chains from one sample, sequenced in a study of CD8 T cells in ankylosing spondylitis. TCRdb analysed the 5' RACE reads with MiXCR anew, one entry per CDR3 protein. The data hold about 320,000 distinct CDR3 sequences, with around a tenth observed a single time. Sequences were obtained from blood, either unsorted or a sorted T cell fraction (not recorded which). Receptor source: a female donor with ankylosing spondylitis or in good health (not recorded which).

This clonotype was observed at least ten times. The chain has TRBV10-3 and TRBJ2-7; D is ambiguous. The V end was cut by 6 bases, the J end by 2 bases, with 8 bases between. The CDR3 runs to 12 residues. The germline V gene has CDR1 ENHRY and CDR2 SYGVKD. CDR3 sequence reads: CAIRGNTYEQYF. CDR3 nucleotides: TGTGCCATCAGGGGAAATACCTACGAGCAGTACTTC.

This clonotype turned up a few times. The J gene is TRBJ2-7, the V gene TRBV18; TRBD1 is a possible D gene (6 bases). Trimming stripped 5 bases from V and 2 bases from J, with 10 bases between. Germline lookup yields CDR1 KGHSH and CDR2 LQKENI. CDR3 length: 13 residues. The CDR3, as DNA: TGTGCCAGCTCAATCCAGGGGACCTACGAGCAGTACTTC. Amino acid sequence: CASSIQGTYEQYF.

There are many counts of this clonotype. CDR3 amino acids: CSVVRDRPLLEGYTF. Written as DNA, the CDR3 is TGCAGCGTTGTTCGGGACAGGCCTTTGTTGGAAGGCTACACCTTC. The chain carries TRBV29-1 and TRBJ1-2; TRBD1 aligns across 8 bases. The ends lost 4 bases at V and 8 bases at J; junction bases unmatched: 15. Germline assignment: CDR1 SQVTM and CDR2 ANQGSEA. The CDR3 has 15 residues.

This chain joins TRBV12-3 or TRBV12-4 and TRBJ1-2; no clear D gene. The CDR3 is made up of 12 amino acids. V was clipped by 3 bases and J by 8 bases, with 10 bases between them. The CDR3 loop reads CASSLGIKGYTF. Written as DNA, the CDR3 is TGTGCCAGCAGTTTGGGGATAAAAGGCTACACCTTC.

This clonotype has a handful of counts. The chain has TRBV11-2 and TRBJ2-3; 7 positions match TRBD2. V gave up 0 bases and J gave up 3 bases; unmatched junction bases: 9. There are 17 residues in the CDR3. The germline gives CDR1 SGHAT, CDR2 FQNNGV. The CDR3 loop is CASSLEGSGGRTDTQYF. As DNA, the CDR3 is TGTGCCAGCAGCTTAGAGGGGTCGGGGGGTAGGACAGATACGCAGTATTTT.

The sample holds many counts of this clonotype. This chain connects TRBV20-1 to TRBJ1-3; D not certain. Germline V gene lookup returns CDR1 DFQATT and CDR2 SNEGSKA (reference sequence). Trimming left V 5 bases short and J 0 bases short, with 8 bases between. This CDR3 region has 13 residues. The CDR3 region is CSALFRSGNTIYF. The CDR3 coding sequence is TGCAGTGCTCTGTTTCGCTCTGGAAACACCATATATTTT.

In its sample, this clonotype was seen many times. The chain joins TRBV6-5 to TRBJ2-2; the D gene is possibly TRBD1 (5 bases). Germline V gene lookup returns CDR1 MNHEY and CDR2 SVGAGI. V was cut by 0 bases and J by 4 bases, with 15 bases left in between. This CDR3 has 17 amino acids. The CDR3 DNA reads as TGTGCCAGCAGTTACTCGAACATTTGGACAATCACCGGGGAGCTGTTTTTT. Translating it yields CASSYSNIWTITGELFF.

This clonotype has ten or more counts. The rearrangement uses TRBV12-3 or TRBV12-4 and TRBJ1-4, with TRBD1 identical over 7 bases. V trimming: 5 bases; J trimming: 8 bases; junction bases outside the gene matches: 5. The CDR3 totals 13 residues. CDR3 in amino acids: CASSLLTGEKLFF. The CDR3 coding sequence is TGTGCCAGCAGTCTACTGACAGGGGAAAAACTGTTTTTT.

At least ten counts were recorded for this clonotype. The chain recombines TRBV27 with TRBJ2-4; D is ambiguous. V was clipped by 2 bases and J by 7 bases, with 6 bases between them. Germline lookup yields CDR1 MNHEY and CDR2 SMNVEV (reference sequence). The CDR3 spans 12 residues. CDR3 in amino acids: CASSLNGNIQYF. In nucleotides, the CDR3 is TGTGCCAGCAGTTTAAATGGGAACATTCAGTACTTC.

This clonotype was counted a few times. The chain recombines TRBV29-1 with TRBJ2-3, with 10 bases that match TRBD2. The CDR3 consists of 14 residues. The J segment lost 6 bases and the V segment lost 7 bases, leaving 10 bases of the junction unmatched. Germline CDR1 and CDR2: SQVTM and ANQGSEA. CDR3 DNA: TGCAGCGCGCGGACTAGCGGAGGTAGGGATACGCAGTATTTT. Translating gives CSARTSGGRDTQYF.

The chain couples TRBV6-1 to TRBJ1-2, with D maybe TRBD1 (5 bases). Trimming stripped 2 bases from V and 12 bases from J, with 19 bases between. This CDR3 spans 14 amino acids. CDR1 and CDR2 (germline): MNHNS, SASEGT. The DNA for the CDR3 is TGTGCCAGCAGTGAACTGGGCGTAGGAGGGGTTAACACCTTC. Its protein product is CASSELGVGGVNTF.

This clonotype was counted ten times or more. The CDR3 DNA reads as TGTGCCAGCAGTGATCGACAGGGCTTGGGCACTGAAGCTTTCTTT. Protein product: CASSDRQGLGTEAFF. J is TRBJ1-1 and V is TRBV2; 7 bases agree with TRBD1. The CDR3 is 15 amino acids. V lost 3 bases and J lost 4; bases outside the gene matches: 8. The germline CDR1 and CDR2 sequences are SNHLY and FYNNEI.

This clonotype was detected many times. The chain uses TRBV7-2 and TRBJ2-6; TRBD1 might be the D (5 bases). CDR1 and CDR2 (germline): SGHTA, FQGNSA. V lost 1 base to trimming and J lost 0 bases, with 7 bases between them. This CDR3 region has 16 residues. The CDR3 region has the DNA TGTGCCAGCAGCTTAGACAGGCCCTCTGGGGCCAACGTCCTGACTTTC. The encoded protein is CASSLDRPSGANVLTF.

This clonotype was seen at least ten times. The rearrangement uses TRBV20-1 and TRBJ2-7; D may be TRBD1 (6 bases). The CDR3 runs to 14 residues. Trimming removed 0 bases from V and 3 bases from J, with 12 bases in between. Germline V lookup: CDR1 DFQATT, CDR2 SNEGSKA (reference sequence). CDR3 DNA sequence: TGCAGTGCTAGAGATCAGGACAGCTACTACGAGCAGTACTTC. Its translation: CSARDQDSYYEQYF.

In its sample, this clonotype was seen a few times. The J gene is TRBJ2-5, the V gene TRBV5-8, with TRBD1 matching over 7 bases. Unmatched junction bases numbered 9, after V lost 2 bases and J lost 5 bases. CDR3 size: 15 residues. Germline lookup yields CDR1 SGHTS and CDR2 YDEGEE. The CDR3 here is CASSFDRVGEETQYF. The CDR3, as DNA: TGTGCCAGCAGCTTCGACAGGGTGGGCGAGGAGACCCAGTACTTC.

This clonotype was picked up a small number of times. V gene TRBV10-3 combines with J gene TRBJ2-2; no definite D call. This CDR3 is 12 amino acids long. Germline V lookup: CDR1 ENHRY, CDR2 SYGVKD. Trimming removed 5 bases at V and 4 bases at J, with 5 bases between. CDR3 region: CAISRSTGELFF. CDR3 nucleotides: TGTGCCATCAGTCGATCCACCGGGGAGCTGTTTTTT.

The chain joins TRBV5-1 to TRBJ2-7; 10 nucleotides match TRBD1. With 4 bases clipped from V and 3 bases from J, the junction kept 4 bases outside the gene matches. The CDR3 is 14 amino acids. The V gene's germline CDR1 is SGHRS and CDR2 YFSETQ. The CDR3 DNA follows: TGCGCCAGCAGCAAGGACAGGGGGAACTACGAGCAGTACTTC. Amino acids: CASSKDRGNYEQYF.

This clonotype was picked up a small number of times. The V and J genes are TRBV7-9 and TRBJ2-5; D unclear. CDR1 and CDR2 from the germline V gene are SEHNR and FQNEAQ (reference sequence). Trimming left V 2 bases short and J 1 base short, with 8 bases between. This CDR3 is 14 amino acids long. The CDR3 is CASSLWQSQETQYF. As DNA, the CDR3 is TGTGCCAGCAGCTTATGGCAGAGCCAAGAGACCCAGTACTTC. Supplemented by reference TRBV7-9 and TRBJ2-5, the full variable domain reads DTGVSQNPRHKITKRGQNVTFRCDPISEHNRLYWYRQTLGQGPEFLTYFQNEAQLEKSRLLSDRFSAERPKGSFSTLEIQRTEQGDSAMYLCASSLWQSQETQYFGPGTRLLVL.

This clonotype was seen at least ten times. V and J are TRBV29-1 and TRBJ2-3, with D maybe TRBD2 (5 bases). The ends were cut back, 4 bases at V and 5 bases at J, with 16 bases in the middle. Germline CDR1 reads SQVTM; CDR2 reads ANQGSEA. The CDR3 runs 14 residues. CDR3 sequence: CSVGISAMGDTQYF. CDR3 DNA sequence: TGCAGCGTTGGCATTAGCGCGATGGGAGATACGCAGTATTTT.

This clonotype was seen ten or more times. Written as DNA, the CDR3 is TGTGCCAGCAGCCACGGGACAGGAGCCTACGAGCAGTACTTC. Amino acids: CASSHGTGAYEQYF. The rearrangement joins TRBV7-8 to TRBJ2-7; 8 bases line up with TRBD1. Unmatched junction bases numbered 5, after V lost 5 bases and J lost 2 bases. The germline CDR1 and CDR2 sequences are SGHVS and FQNEAQ. This CDR3 region has 14 residues.

This clonotype has a handful of counts. The chain links TRBV10-3 to TRBJ1-2; no clear D gene. The CDR3 has 15 residues. V lost 0 bases to trimming and J lost 5 bases, with 13 bases between them. Germline CDR1 is ENHRY and CDR2 is SYGVKD. The CDR3 reads CAISESVIPGYGYTF. CDR3 sequence (DNA): TGTGCCATCAGTGAGTCGGTTATACCCGGGTATGGCTACACCTTC.

The chain couples TRBV5-1 to TRBJ2-2; 9 nucleotides agree with TRBD1. With 4 bases clipped from V and 5 bases from J, the junction kept 6 bases outside the gene matches. The CDR3 length is 15 residues. The germline CDR1 and CDR2 sequences are SGHRS and YFSETQ. The DNA of the CDR3 is TGCGCCAGCAGCACCGCGGGACAGGGTACCGGGGAGCTGTTTTTT. Its translation is CASSTAGQGTGELFF.

The chain recombines TRBV6-1 with TRBJ1-5, with 8 nucleotides matching TRBD1. From germline, CDR1 is MNHNS and CDR2 SASEGT. V shed 6 bases, J shed 2 bases, and the junction held 3 bases outside the gene matches. The CDR3 consists of 14 residues. The CDR3 DNA is TGTGCCAGCAGGACGACAGGGGGCAATCAGCCCCAGCATTTT. It encodes CASRTTGGNQPQHF.

This clonotype was detected ten times or more. The rearrangement uses TRBV20-1 and TRBJ2-5, with D perhaps matching TRBD2 (5 bases). The length of the CDR3 is 14 residues. Germline V gives CDR1 DFQATT, CDR2 SNEGSKA (reference sequence). V gave up 5 bases and J gave up 3 bases, with 16 bases separating them. CDR3 region: CSAPRPGYEETQYF. In nucleotides, the CDR3 is TGCAGTGCTCCCAGACCGGGGTACGAAGAGACCCAGTACTTC.